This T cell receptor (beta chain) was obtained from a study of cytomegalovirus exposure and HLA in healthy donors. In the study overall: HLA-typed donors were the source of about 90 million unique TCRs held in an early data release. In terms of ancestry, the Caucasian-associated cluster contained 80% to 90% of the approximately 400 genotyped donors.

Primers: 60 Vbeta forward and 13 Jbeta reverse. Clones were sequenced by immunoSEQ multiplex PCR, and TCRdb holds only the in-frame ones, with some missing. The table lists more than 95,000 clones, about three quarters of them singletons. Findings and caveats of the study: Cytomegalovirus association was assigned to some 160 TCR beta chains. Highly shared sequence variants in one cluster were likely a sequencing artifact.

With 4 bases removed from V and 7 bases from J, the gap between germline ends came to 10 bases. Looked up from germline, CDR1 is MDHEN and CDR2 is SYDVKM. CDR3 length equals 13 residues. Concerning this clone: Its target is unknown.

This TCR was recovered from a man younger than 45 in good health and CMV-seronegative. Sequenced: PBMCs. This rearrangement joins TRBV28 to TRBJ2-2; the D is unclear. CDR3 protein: CASSSTDIGELFF. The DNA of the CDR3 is TGTGCCAGCAGTTCCACAGATATCGGGGAGCTGTTTTTT.